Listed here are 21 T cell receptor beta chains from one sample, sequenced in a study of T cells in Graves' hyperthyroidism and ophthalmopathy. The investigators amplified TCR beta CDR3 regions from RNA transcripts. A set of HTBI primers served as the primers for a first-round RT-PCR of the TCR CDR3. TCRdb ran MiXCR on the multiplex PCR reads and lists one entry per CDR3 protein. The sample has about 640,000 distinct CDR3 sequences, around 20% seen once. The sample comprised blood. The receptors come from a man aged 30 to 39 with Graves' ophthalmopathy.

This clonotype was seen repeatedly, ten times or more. The CDR3, as DNA: TGTGCCAGCAGCCCCCCACAGACGAGAAACGAGCAGTACTTC. Its protein product is CASSPPQTRNEQYF. The rearrangement links TRBV7-4 to TRBJ2-7; D is ambiguous. Germline CDR1 reads SGHVT; CDR2 reads SQSDAQ. V lost 5 bases and J lost 5, with 16 bases in between. There are 14 residues in the CDR3.

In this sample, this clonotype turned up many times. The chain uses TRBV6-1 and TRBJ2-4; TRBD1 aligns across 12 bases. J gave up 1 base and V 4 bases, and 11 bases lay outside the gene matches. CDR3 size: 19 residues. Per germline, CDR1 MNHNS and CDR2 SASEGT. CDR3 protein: CASSGEPGQGAQAKNIQYF. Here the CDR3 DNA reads TGTGCCAGCAGTGGAGAACCGGGACAGGGGGCCCAGGCCAAAAACATTCAGTACTTC.

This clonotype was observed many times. This chain's CDR3 is CSAGIRGYAYEQYF. The CDR3, as DNA: TGCAGTGCTGGAATCAGGGGCTACGCCTACGAGCAGTACTTC. V and J are TRBV20-1 and TRBJ2-7; the D gene is possibly TRBD1 (6 bases). The CDR3 sequence is 14 residues long. Trimming took 5 bases from V and 2 from J, leaving 16 bases between them. From germline, CDR1 is DFQATT and CDR2 SNEGSKA (reference sequence).

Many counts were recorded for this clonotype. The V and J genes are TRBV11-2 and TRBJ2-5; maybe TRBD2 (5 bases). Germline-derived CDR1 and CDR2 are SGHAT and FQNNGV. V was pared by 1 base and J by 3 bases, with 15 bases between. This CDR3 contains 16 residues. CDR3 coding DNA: TGTGCCAGCAGCTTAGTGGGCCTTAGCGAGAAAGAGACCCAGTACTTC. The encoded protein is CASSLVGLSEKETQYF.

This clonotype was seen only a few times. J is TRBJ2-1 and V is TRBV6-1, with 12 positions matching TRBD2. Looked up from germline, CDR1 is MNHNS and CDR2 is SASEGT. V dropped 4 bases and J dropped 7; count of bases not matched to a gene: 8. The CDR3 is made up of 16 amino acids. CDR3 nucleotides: TGTGCCAGCAGTGGCCTAGCGGGAGGGGGGGGGAATGAGCAGTTCTTC. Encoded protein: CASSGLAGGGGNEQFF.

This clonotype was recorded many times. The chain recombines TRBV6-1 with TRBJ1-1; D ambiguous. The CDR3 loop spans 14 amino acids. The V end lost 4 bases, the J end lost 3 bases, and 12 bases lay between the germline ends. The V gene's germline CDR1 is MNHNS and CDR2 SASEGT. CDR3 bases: TGTGCCAGCAGTGCCGGCCAGGAGGACACTGAAGCTTTCTTT. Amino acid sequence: CASSAGQEDTEAFF.

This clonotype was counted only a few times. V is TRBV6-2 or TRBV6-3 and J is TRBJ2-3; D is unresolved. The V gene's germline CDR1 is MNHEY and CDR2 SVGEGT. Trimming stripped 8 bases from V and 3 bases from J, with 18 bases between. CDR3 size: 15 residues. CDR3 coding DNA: TGTGCCAGCCTCCCCCGAGGATTTCGGACAGATACGCAGTATTTT. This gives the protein CASLPRGFRTDTQYF.

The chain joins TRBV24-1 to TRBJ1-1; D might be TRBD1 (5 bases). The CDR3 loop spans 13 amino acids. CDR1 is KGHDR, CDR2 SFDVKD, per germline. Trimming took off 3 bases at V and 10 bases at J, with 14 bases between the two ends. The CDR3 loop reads CATSDPLSRAAFF. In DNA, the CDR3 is TGTGCCACCAGTGATCCCCTCAGCAGGGCAGCTTTCTTT.

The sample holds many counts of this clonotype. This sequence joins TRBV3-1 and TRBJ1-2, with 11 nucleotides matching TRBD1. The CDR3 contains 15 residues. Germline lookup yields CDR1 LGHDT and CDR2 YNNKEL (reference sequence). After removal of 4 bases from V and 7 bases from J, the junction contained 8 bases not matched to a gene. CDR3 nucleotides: TGTGCCAGCAGCCTCCGGGACAGGGGGTTTGGTGGCTACACCTTC. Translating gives CASSLRDRGFGGYTF.

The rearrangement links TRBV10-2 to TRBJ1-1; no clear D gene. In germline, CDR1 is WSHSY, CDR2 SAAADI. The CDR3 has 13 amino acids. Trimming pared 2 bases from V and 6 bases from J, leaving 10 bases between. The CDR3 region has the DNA TGCGCCAGCAGTGAGGCAGGTTTTGCTGAAGCTTTCTTT. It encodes CASSEAGFAEAFF.

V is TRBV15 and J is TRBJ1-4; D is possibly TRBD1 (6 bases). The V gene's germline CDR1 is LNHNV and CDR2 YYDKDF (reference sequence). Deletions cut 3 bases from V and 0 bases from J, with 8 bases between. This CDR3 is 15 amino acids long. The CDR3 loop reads CATSRGHATNEKLFF. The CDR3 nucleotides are TGTGCCACCAGCAGGGGACACGCAACTAATGAAAAACTGTTTTTT.

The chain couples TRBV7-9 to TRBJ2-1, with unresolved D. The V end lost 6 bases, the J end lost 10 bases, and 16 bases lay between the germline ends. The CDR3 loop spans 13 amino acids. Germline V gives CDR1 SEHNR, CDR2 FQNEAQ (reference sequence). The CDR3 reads CASSGRAGWEQFF. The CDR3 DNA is TGTGCCAGCAGTGGTAGGGCCGGTTGGGAGCAGTTCTTC.

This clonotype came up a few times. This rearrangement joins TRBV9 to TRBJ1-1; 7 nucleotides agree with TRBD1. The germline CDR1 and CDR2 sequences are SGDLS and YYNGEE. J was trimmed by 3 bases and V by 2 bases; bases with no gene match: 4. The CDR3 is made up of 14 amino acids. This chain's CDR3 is CASSVSGQYTEAFF. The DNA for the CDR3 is TGTGCCAGCAGCGTCTCGGGACAGTACACTGAAGCTTTCTTT.

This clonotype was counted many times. Here the CDR3 DNA reads TGTGCCAGCAGTTTTGGGGGAAGGGGGTCAACTGAAGCTTTCTTT. Amino acids: CASSFGGRGSTEAFF. The chain is built from TRBV12-3 or TRBV12-4 and TRBJ1-1, with D tentatively TRBD1 (6 bases). Trimming shortened V by 3 bases and J by 5 bases, and 16 bases separated the two germline ends. There are 15 residues in the CDR3.

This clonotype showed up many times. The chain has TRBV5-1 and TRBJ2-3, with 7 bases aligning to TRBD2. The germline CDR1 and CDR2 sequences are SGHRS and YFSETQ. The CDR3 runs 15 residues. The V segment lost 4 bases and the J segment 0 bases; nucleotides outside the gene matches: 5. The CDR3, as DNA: TGCGCCAGCAGCCCCCAGCGGGGTAGCACAGATACGCAGTATTTT. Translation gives CASSPQRGSTDTQYF.

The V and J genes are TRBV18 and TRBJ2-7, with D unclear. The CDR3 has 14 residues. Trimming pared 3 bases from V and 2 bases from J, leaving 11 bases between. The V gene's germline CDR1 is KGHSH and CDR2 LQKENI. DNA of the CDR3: TGTGCCAGCTCACCGACTCTAACGACCTACGAGCAGTACTTC. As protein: CASSPTLTTYEQYF.

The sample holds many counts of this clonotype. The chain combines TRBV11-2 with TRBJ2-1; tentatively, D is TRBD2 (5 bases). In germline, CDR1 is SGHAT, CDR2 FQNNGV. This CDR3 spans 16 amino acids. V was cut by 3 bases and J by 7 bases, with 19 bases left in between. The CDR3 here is CASSFRHSVERNEQFF. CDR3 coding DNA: TGTGCCAGCAGCTTCCGACACTCCGTGGAGCGGAATGAGCAGTTCTTC.

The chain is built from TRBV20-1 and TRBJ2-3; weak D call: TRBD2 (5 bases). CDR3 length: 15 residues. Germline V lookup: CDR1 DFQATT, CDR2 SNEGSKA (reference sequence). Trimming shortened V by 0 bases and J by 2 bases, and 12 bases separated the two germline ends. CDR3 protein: CSARDPRRDTDTQYF. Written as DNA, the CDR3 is TGCAGTGCTAGAGACCCGCGACGGGACACAGATACGCAGTATTTT.

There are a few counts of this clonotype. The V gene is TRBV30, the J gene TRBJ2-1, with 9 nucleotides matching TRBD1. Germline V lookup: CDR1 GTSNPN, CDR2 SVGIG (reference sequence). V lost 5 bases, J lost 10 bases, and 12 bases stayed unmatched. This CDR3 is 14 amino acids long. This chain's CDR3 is CAWGGGQGRWEQFF. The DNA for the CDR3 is TGTGCCTGGGGAGGGGGACAGGGACGTTGGGAGCAGTTCTTC.

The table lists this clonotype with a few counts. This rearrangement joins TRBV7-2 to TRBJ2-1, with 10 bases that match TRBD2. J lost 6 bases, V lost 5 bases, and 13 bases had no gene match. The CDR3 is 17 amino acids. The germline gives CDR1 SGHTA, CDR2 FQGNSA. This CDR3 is CASSPRWGLAGANEQFF. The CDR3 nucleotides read TGTGCCAGCAGCCCCCGTTGGGGGCTAGCGGGAGCCAATGAGCAGTTCTTC.

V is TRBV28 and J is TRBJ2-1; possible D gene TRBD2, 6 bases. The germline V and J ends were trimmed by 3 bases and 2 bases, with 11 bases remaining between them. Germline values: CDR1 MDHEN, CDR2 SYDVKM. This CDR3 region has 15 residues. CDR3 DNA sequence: TGTGCCAGCAGTTTGCCTAGCGACACCTACAATGAGCAGTTCTTC. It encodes CASSLPSDTYNEQFF. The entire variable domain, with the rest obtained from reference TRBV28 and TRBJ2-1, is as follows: DVKVTQSSRYLVKRTGEKVFLECVQDMDHENMFWYRQDPGLGLRLIYFSYDVKMKEKGDIPEGYSVSREKKERFSLILESASTNQTSMYLCASSLPSDTYNEQFFGPGTRLTVL.